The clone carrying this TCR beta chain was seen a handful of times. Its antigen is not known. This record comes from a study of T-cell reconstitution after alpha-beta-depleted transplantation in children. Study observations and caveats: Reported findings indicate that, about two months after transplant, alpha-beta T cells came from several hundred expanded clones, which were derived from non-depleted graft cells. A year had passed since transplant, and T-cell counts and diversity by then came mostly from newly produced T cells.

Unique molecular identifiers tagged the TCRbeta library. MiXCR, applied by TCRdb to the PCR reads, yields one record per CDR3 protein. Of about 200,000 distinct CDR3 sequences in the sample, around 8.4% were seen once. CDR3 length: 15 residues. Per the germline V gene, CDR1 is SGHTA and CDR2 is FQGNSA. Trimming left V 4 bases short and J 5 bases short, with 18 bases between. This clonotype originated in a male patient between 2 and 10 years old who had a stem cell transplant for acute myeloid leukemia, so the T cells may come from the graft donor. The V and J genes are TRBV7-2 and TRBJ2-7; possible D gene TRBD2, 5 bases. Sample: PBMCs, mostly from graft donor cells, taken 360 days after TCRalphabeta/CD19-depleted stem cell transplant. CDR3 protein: CASSSPISRRDEQYF. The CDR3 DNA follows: TGTGCCAGCAGCTCGCCGATCTCAAGGCGGGACGAGCAGTACTTC.